The rows below give T cell receptor beta chains drawn from one sample of a study of blood T cell repertoires in COVID-19. This table comes from immunoSEQ multiplex PCR, and its TCRdb copy is limited to in-frame clones, with some not included. The sample records 70,000 or so clones, about 91% being singletons. Sequenced input: peripheral blood. Source of these receptors: a woman aged 45-59 years with acute or convalescent COVID-19. The CDR3 runs from the conserved cysteine through the conserved F or W. A D gene is named only where the DNA matches it firmly. Clone size is stated in some rows and not others, as once, few, many or a class when expanded.

d_call: TRBD2
clone_size: once
j_call: TRBJ2-7
v_call: TRBV7-3
cdr3_length: 15
cdr3_nt: TGTGCCAGCAGCCCCAGTAGCGGGGGGCCCTACGAGCAGTACTTC
cdr3_aa: CASSPSSGGPYEQYF

d_call: TRBD2
clone_size: NA
j_call: TRBJ2-1
v_call: TRBV14
cdr3_length: 16
cdr3_nt: TGTGCCAGCAGCCGACTAGCGGGAGGCACCTACAATGAGCAGTTCTTC
cdr3_aa: CASSRLAGGTYNEQFF

d_call: NA
clone_size: NA
j_call: TRBJ1-3
v_call: TRBV15
cdr3_length: 15
cdr3_nt: TGTGCCACCAGTATGGGGGGGAACTCTGGAAACACCATATATTTT
cdr3_aa: CATSMGGNSGNTIYF

d_call: NA
clone_size: NA
j_call: TRBJ2-7
v_call: TRBV11-2
cdr3_length: 15
cdr3_nt: TGTGCCAGCAGCTTAAAGGGCAGGGTTCGATCCGAGCAGTACTTC
cdr3_aa: CASSLKGRVRSEQYF

d_call: NA
clone_size: NA
j_call: TRBJ1-2
v_call: TRBV6-2/TRBV6-3
cdr3_length: 13
cdr3_nt: TGTGCCAGCAGCGACACAGGGACCTATGGCTACACCTTC
cdr3_aa: CASSDTGTYGYTF

d_call: NA
clone_size: once
j_call: TRBJ1-5
v_call: TRBV19
cdr3_length: 14
cdr3_nt: TGTGCCAGTAGTATAGGCCAGTCATCCCAGCCCCAGCATTTT
cdr3_aa: CASSIGQSSQPQHF

d_call: TRBD2
clone_size: NA
j_call: TRBJ2-7
v_call: TRBV6-6
cdr3_length: 15
cdr3_nt: TGTGCCAGCAGTTACGGGGGGGACTTACGCTACGAGCAGTACTTC
cdr3_aa: CASSYGGDLRYEQYF

d_call: NA
clone_size: NA
j_call: TRBJ2-3
v_call: TRBV19
cdr3_length: 16
cdr3_nt: TGTGCCAGTAGTATTCCGAATAGCGTCAGCACAGATACGCAGTATTTT
cdr3_aa: CASSIPNSVSTDTQYF

d_call: NA
clone_size: NA
j_call: TRBJ1-3
v_call: TRBV6-5
cdr3_length: 14
cdr3_nt: TGTGCCAGCAGTAAACAGGGCTCTGGAAACACCATATATTTT
cdr3_aa: CASSKQGSGNTIYF

d_call: TRBD1
clone_size: NA
j_call: TRBJ1-6
v_call: TRBV27
cdr3_length: 14
cdr3_nt: TGTGCCAGCAGTCTGACAGGGCTTAAAGGCCCCCTCCACTTT
cdr3_aa: CASSLTGLKGPLHF

d_call: NA
clone_size: few
j_call: TRBJ2-7
v_call: TRBV5-5
cdr3_length: 15
cdr3_nt: TGTGCCAGCAGCTTGGAAACTGGACACTTTGGCGAGCAGTACTTC
cdr3_aa: CASSLETGHFGEQYF

d_call: NA
clone_size: NA
j_call: TRBJ2-5
v_call: TRBV25-1
cdr3_length: 11
cdr3_nt: TGTGCCAGCAGTGGGGCCTTGGACCAGTACTTC
cdr3_aa: CASSGALDQYF

d_call: NA
clone_size: NA
j_call: TRBJ1-1
v_call: TRBV11-3
cdr3_length: 12
cdr3_nt: TGTGCCAGCAGCTTATCGGGCACTGAAGCTTTCTTT
cdr3_aa: CASSLSGTEAFF

d_call: TRBD1
clone_size: NA
j_call: TRBJ2-3
v_call: TRBV11-2
cdr3_length: 17
cdr3_nt: TGTGCCAGCAGCCAAGATATCAGGGACAGGGGCGCAGATACGCAGTATTTT
cdr3_aa: CASSQDIRDRGADTQYF

d_call: TRBD2
clone_size: NA
j_call: TRBJ2-3
v_call: TRBV5-5
cdr3_length: 16
cdr3_nt: TGTGCCAGCAGCAGTGATAGCGGGGCCAACACAGATACGCAGTATTTT
cdr3_aa: CASSSDSGANTDTQYF

d_call: NA
clone_size: NA
j_call: TRBJ2-7
v_call: TRBV7-8
cdr3_length: 18
cdr3_nt: TGTGCCAGCAGCCCAAGTCGCTTTGGGCGGGGGACAAGCTACGAGCAGTACTTC
cdr3_aa: CASSPSRFGRGTSYEQYF

d_call: NA
clone_size: NA
j_call: TRBJ1-3
v_call: TRBV7-3
cdr3_length: 16
cdr3_nt: TGTGCCAGCAGCTTAACGGGCCGGGGAGGTGGAAACACCATATATTTT
cdr3_aa: CASSLTGRGGGNTIYF

d_call: NA
clone_size: NA
j_call: TRBJ1-5
v_call: TRBV18
cdr3_length: 16
cdr3_nt: TGTGCCAGCTCTCCGACTCCGATCTTTAGCAATCAGCCCCAGCATTTT
cdr3_aa: CASSPTPIFSNQPQHF

d_call: NA
clone_size: NA
j_call: TRBJ2-1
v_call: TRBV7-3
cdr3_length: 15
cdr3_nt: TGTGCCAGCAGCCCTGCGGACAGAATCTACAATGAGCAGTTCTTC
cdr3_aa: CASSPADRIYNEQFF

d_call: TRBD1
clone_size: NA
j_call: TRBJ1-2
v_call: TRBV2
cdr3_length: 15
cdr3_nt: TGTGCCAGCAGGTCGGTTACAGGGGGCGCGTTTGGCTACACCTTC
cdr3_aa: CASRSVTGGAFGYTF

d_call: NA
clone_size: NA
j_call: TRBJ2-7
v_call: TRBV11-2
cdr3_length: 12
cdr3_nt: TGTGCCAGCAGCTTCAGTGCCGTCGAGCAGTACTTC
cdr3_aa: CASSFSAVEQYF

d_call: TRBD1
clone_size: NA
j_call: TRBJ1-5
v_call: TRBV19
cdr3_length: 15
cdr3_nt: TGTGCCAGTAGGACGGACAGGGGAGGCGGTCAGCCCCAGCATTTT
cdr3_aa: CASRTDRGGGQPQHF

d_call: NA
clone_size: NA
j_call: TRBJ2-3
v_call: TRBV5-4
cdr3_length: 17
cdr3_nt: TGTGCCAGCAGCTTGGGCGGCGGGCCCTCTAGCACAGATACGCAGTATTTT
cdr3_aa: CASSLGGGPSSTDTQYF

d_call: NA
clone_size: NA
j_call: TRBJ2-3
v_call: TRBV4-3
cdr3_length: 12
cdr3_nt: TGCGCCAGCAGCCCGAACGGGGATACGCAGTATTTT
cdr3_aa: CASSPNGDTQYF

d_call: NA
clone_size: NA
j_call: TRBJ2-2
v_call: TRBV18
cdr3_length: 16
cdr3_nt: TGTGCCAGCTCGAGAGGGGGTGCCCGAGCGGAGGGGGAGCTGTTTTTT
cdr3_aa: CASSRGGARAEGELFF

d_call: NA
clone_size: few
j_call: TRBJ2-1
v_call: TRBV4-1
cdr3_length: 13
cdr3_nt: TGCGCCAGCAGCCAACCCGGGAGTATCGAGCAGTTCTTC
cdr3_aa: CASSQPGSIEQFF

d_call: NA
clone_size: NA
j_call: TRBJ2-2
v_call: TRBV4-3
cdr3_length: 15
cdr3_nt: TGCGCCAGCAGCCAAGGTCGGGAAGCCACCGGGGAGCTGTTTTTT
cdr3_aa: CASSQGREATGELFF

d_call: TRBD2
clone_size: NA
j_call: TRBJ2-7
v_call: TRBV29-1
cdr3_length: 12
cdr3_nt: TGCAGCGGTCGACTAGCGGGAGACGAGCAGTACTTC
cdr3_aa: CSGRLAGDEQYF

d_call: NA
clone_size: NA
j_call: TRBJ2-2
v_call: TRBV6-6
cdr3_length: 13
cdr3_nt: TGTGCCAGCAGCTATGCCTTTACCGGGGAGCTGTTTTTT
cdr3_aa: CASSYAFTGELFF

d_call: NA
clone_size: NA
j_call: TRBJ2-1
v_call: TRBV4-3
cdr3_length: 16
cdr3_nt: TGCGCCAGCAGCCCCCAACCGACAAGCTCCTACAATGAGCAGTTCTTC
cdr3_aa: CASSPQPTSSYNEQFF

d_call: TRBD1
clone_size: once
j_call: TRBJ1-1
v_call: TRBV4-1
cdr3_length: 14
cdr3_nt: TGCGCCAGCAGCGTTGACAGGGGGGGCACTGAAGCTTTCTTT
cdr3_aa: CASSVDRGGTEAFF

d_call: NA
clone_size: NA
j_call: TRBJ1-2
v_call: TRBV27
cdr3_length: 15
cdr3_nt: TGTGCCAGCAGTTTGATAGGAGGATTTAACTATGGCTACACCTTC
cdr3_aa: CASSLIGGFNYGYTF

d_call: NA
clone_size: medium-sized
j_call: TRBJ2-7
v_call: TRBV5-8
cdr3_length: 17
cdr3_nt: TGTGCCAGCAGTCAGGGGCTGGGTCCCCCTTCCCCCTACGAGCAGTACTTC
cdr3_aa: CASSQGLGPPSPYEQYF

d_call: TRBD2
clone_size: NA
j_call: TRBJ2-7
v_call: TRBV7-9
cdr3_length: 15
cdr3_nt: TGTGCCAGCAGCTTAGTAGTAGCGGGAGCACAAGAGCAGTACTTC
cdr3_aa: CASSLVVAGAQEQYF

d_call: TRBD1
clone_size: once
j_call: TRBJ1-1
v_call: TRBV3-1/TRBV3-2
cdr3_length: 14
cdr3_nt: TGTGCCAGCAGCCTGACAGGGGGTAACACTGAAGCTTTCTTT
cdr3_aa: CASSLTGGNTEAFF

d_call: NA
clone_size: NA
j_call: TRBJ1-5
v_call: TRBV25-1
cdr3_length: 14
cdr3_nt: TGTGCCAGCAGTGAGACAGGTCCGGGTCAGCCCCAGCATTTT
cdr3_aa: CASSETGPGQPQHF

d_call: NA
clone_size: NA
j_call: TRBJ1-6
v_call: TRBV6-5
cdr3_length: 14
cdr3_nt: TGTGCCAGCAGTTACTTCCAGAGGAATTCACCCCTCCACTTT
cdr3_aa: CASSYFQRNSPLHF

d_call: NA
clone_size: once
j_call: TRBJ1-2
v_call: TRBV29-1
cdr3_length: 14
cdr3_nt: TGCAGCGTGCCCCGGGATTCAAGCAACTATGGCTACACCTTC
cdr3_aa: CSVPRDSSNYGYTF

d_call: NA
clone_size: NA
j_call: TRBJ1-5
v_call: TRBV6-2/TRBV6-3
cdr3_length: 16
cdr3_nt: TGTGCCAGCAGTCCCTCAGGGCAGGGTACCAATCAGCCCCAGCATTTT
cdr3_aa: CASSPSGQGTNQPQHF

d_call: NA
clone_size: NA
j_call: TRBJ2-2
v_call: TRBV14
cdr3_length: 15
cdr3_nt: TGTGCCAGCAGCCAGCAGACAGGGAACACCGGGGAGCTGTTTTTT
cdr3_aa: CASSQQTGNTGELFF

d_call: NA
clone_size: few
j_call: TRBJ1-4
v_call: TRBV5-1
cdr3_length: 15
cdr3_nt: TGCGCCAGCAAACAAAAGCAGGGCCCTAATGAAAAACTGTTTTTT
cdr3_aa: CASKQKQGPNEKLFF

d_call: TRBD1
clone_size: NA
j_call: TRBJ1-1
v_call: TRBV19
cdr3_length: 14
cdr3_nt: TGTGCCAGTAGTAGTACAGGGGGGATCACTGAAGCTTTCTTT
cdr3_aa: CASSSTGGITEAFF

d_call: NA
clone_size: few
j_call: TRBJ2-7
v_call: TRBV5-1
cdr3_length: 13
cdr3_nt: TGCGCCAGCAGCTTGCCGGGGATCAGCGAGCAGTACTTC
cdr3_aa: CASSLPGISEQYF

d_call: TRBD2
clone_size: NA
j_call: TRBJ2-5
v_call: TRBV19
cdr3_length: 15
cdr3_nt: TGTGCCAGTAGTCCCCGGACTAGCGGGGAAGAGACCCAGTACTTC
cdr3_aa: CASSPRTSGEETQYF

d_call: TRBD1
clone_size: few
j_call: TRBJ1-5
v_call: TRBV28
cdr3_length: 15
cdr3_nt: TGTGCCAGCAGTGCCTTACAGGGGTCGGGGGAGCCCCAGCATTTT
cdr3_aa: CASSALQGSGEPQHF

d_call: TRBD1
clone_size: NA
j_call: TRBJ2-7
v_call: TRBV5-4
cdr3_length: 14
cdr3_nt: TGTGCCAGCAGCTCTTCCGGGACAGTCCACGAGCAGTACTTC
cdr3_aa: CASSSSGTVHEQYF

d_call: NA
clone_size: NA
j_call: TRBJ1-5
v_call: TRBV7-2
cdr3_length: 15
cdr3_nt: TGTGCCAGCAGCCAAGGGACCCTCGGGGGACAGCCCCAGCATTTT
cdr3_aa: CASSQGTLGGQPQHF

d_call: TRBD2
clone_size: NA
j_call: TRBJ2-1
v_call: TRBV12-5
cdr3_length: 17
cdr3_nt: TGTGCTAGTGGTTTGGTAACGAACGGACTAGCGAGGAATGAGCAGTTCTTC
cdr3_aa: CASGLVTNGLARNEQFF

d_call: TRBD1
clone_size: few
j_call: TRBJ2-5
v_call: TRBV15
cdr3_length: 14
cdr3_nt: TGTGCCACCAGCTCCCGAACGACAGGGGCTACCCAGTACTTC
cdr3_aa: CATSSRTTGATQYF

d_call: TRBD1
clone_size: NA
j_call: TRBJ1-2
v_call: TRBV25-1
cdr3_length: 13
cdr3_nt: TGTGCCAGCAGTGAAAGGACAGGGGGTGGCTACACCTTC
cdr3_aa: CASSERTGGGYTF

d_call: NA
clone_size: NA
j_call: TRBJ1-5
v_call: TRBV2
cdr3_length: 14
cdr3_nt: TGTGCCAGCAGTGCAGCTTATAGCAATCAGCCCCAGCATTTT
cdr3_aa: CASSAAYSNQPQHF

d_call: NA
clone_size: few
j_call: TRBJ1-6
v_call: TRBV18
cdr3_length: 14
cdr3_nt: TGTGCCAGCTCATTAACAGAGAATAATTCACCCCTCCACTTT
cdr3_aa: CASSLTENNSPLHF

d_call: TRBD1
clone_size: once
j_call: TRBJ2-7
v_call: TRBV27
cdr3_length: 13
cdr3_nt: TGTGCCAGCAGTTTGACAGGGCCCTACGAGCAGTACTTC
cdr3_aa: CASSLTGPYEQYF

d_call: NA
clone_size: NA
j_call: TRBJ2-1
v_call: TRBV2
cdr3_length: 13
cdr3_nt: TGTGCCAGCAGAAACGGACAATACAATGAGCAGTTCTTC
cdr3_aa: CASRNGQYNEQFF

d_call: NA
clone_size: NA
j_call: TRBJ2-7
v_call: TRBV7-6
cdr3_length: 16
cdr3_nt: TGTGCCAGCAGCACCACTACTGCAATGAGCTCCTACGAGCAGTACTTC
cdr3_aa: CASSTTTAMSSYEQYF

d_call: NA
clone_size: NA
j_call: TRBJ2-5
v_call: TRBV7-9
cdr3_length: 16
cdr3_nt: TGTGCCAGCAGCCCCCGGGGGTTACTCGGGAAAGAGACCCAGTACTTC
cdr3_aa: CASSPRGLLGKETQYF

d_call: TRBD1
clone_size: NA
j_call: TRBJ1-4
v_call: TRBV7-8
cdr3_length: 19
cdr3_nt: TGTGCCAGCAGCTTTCCGGTCAGGGGGCACAGTGGAACTAATGAAAAACTGTTTTTT
cdr3_aa: CASSFPVRGHSGTNEKLFF

d_call: NA
clone_size: NA
j_call: TRBJ1-3
v_call: TRBV4-3
cdr3_length: 15
cdr3_nt: TGCGCCAGCAGCCAAGATAGGGGTTCTGGAAACACCATATATTTT
cdr3_aa: CASSQDRGSGNTIYF

d_call: TRBD1
clone_size: NA
j_call: TRBJ1-1
v_call: TRBV6-6
cdr3_length: 15
cdr3_nt: TGTGCCAGCAGTTACGTTAACAGGGGGAACACTGAAGCTTTCTTT
cdr3_aa: CASSYVNRGNTEAFF

d_call: NA
clone_size: NA
j_call: TRBJ1-1
v_call: TRBV24-1
cdr3_length: 12
cdr3_nt: TGTGCCACCCGGGATACCAACACTGAAGCTTTCTTT
cdr3_aa: CATRDTNTEAFF